This entry lists 13 T cell receptor beta chains sequenced from one sample in a study of T cells expressing NK-cell markers (dated by TCRdb to the early 2020s). The method was 5' RACE. TCRdb names Illumina HiSeq 2000 as the instrument used. The reads, reprocessed by TCRdb, yield one row per CDR3 protein sequence and no DNA. This sample's table has entries for 400,000 to 550,000 distinct CDR3 sequences. Roughly 7.2% of the sample lies in the top ten. Input material: blood T cells: a sorted CD56 or NKG2C T cell subset, CD4+ or CD8+ T cells, or bulk PBMC T cells (not recorded which). These receptors all come from a woman between 18 and 70 years old in good health.

V is TRBV29-1 and J is TRBJ2-1. Germline V gives CDR1 SQVTM, CDR2 ANQGSEA. The length of the CDR3 is 11 residues. CDR3 region: CSVAQGNEQFF.

This chain links TRBV6-1 with TRBJ1-1; there is no DNA to check the TCRdb D call of TRBD1. The CDR3 length is 14 residues. Looked up from germline, CDR1 is MNHNS and CDR2 is SASEGT. The CDR3 sequence is CASISDRGLGEAFF.

The rearrangement uses TRBV3-1 and TRBJ2-5; TCRdb calls TRBD2, which cannot be checked without DNA. The germline gives CDR1 LGHDT, CDR2 YNNKEL (reference sequence). This CDR3 region has 15 residues. CDR3 amino acids: CASSQEGLYKETQYF.

The rearrangement uses TRBV29-1 and TRBJ2-5. This CDR3 comprises 11 residues. Per the germline V gene, CDR1 is SQVTM and CDR2 is ANQGSEA. The CDR3 region is CSVVGTETQYF.

This sequence joins TRBV27 and TRBJ1-1. The CDR3 has 14 amino acids. CDR1 and CDR2 from the germline V gene are MNHEY and SMNVEV (reference sequence). CDR3 loop: CASSFASGNTEAFF.

This chain links TRBV11-2 with TRBJ2-3. Per germline, CDR1 SGHAT and CDR2 FQNNGV. The CDR3 spans 13 residues. CDR3 amino acids: CASSLNVPDTQYF.

The chain carries TRBV12-3 or TRBV12-4 and TRBJ1-1. CDR3 size: 13 residues. CDR3 sequence: CASSPIMNTEAFF.

The chain has TRBV4-3 and TRBJ2-1; the D call of TRBD2 rests on TCRdb alone, since no DNA is present to check it. The CDR3 is 20 amino acids. Germline CDR1 is LGHNA and CDR2 is YSLEER. This chain's CDR3 is CASSQDRLADYLSSYNEQFF.

CDR3: CASSLNYNEQFF. The gene calls are TRBV28 and TRBJ2-1. The CDR3 runs 12 residues. CDR1 MDHEN and CDR2 SYDVKM come from the germline V gene.

CDR3 sequence: CSSRVGQFTEAFF. The chain links TRBV20-1 to TRBJ1-1; lacking DNA, the TRBD1 call made by TCRdb goes unchecked. Looked up from germline, CDR1 is DFQATT and CDR2 is SNEGSKA (reference sequence). The CDR3 has 13 amino acids.

The chain joins TRBV12-3 or TRBV12-4 to TRBJ2-5; no DNA is available, so the TRBD1 call from TCRdb remains unchecked. This CDR3 comprises 14 residues. CDR3 sequence: CASLFGARASTQYF.

The genes are TRBV4-2 and TRBJ2-6; as DNA is missing, the TRBD2 call by TCRdb cannot be tested. The germline gives CDR1 LGHNA, CDR2 YNFKEQ. The CDR3 is 19 amino acids. This CDR3 reads CASSPVGRPRSSGANVLTF.

The chain couples TRBV10-1 to TRBJ2-5; TCRdb calls TRBD2, which cannot be checked without DNA. The length of the CDR3 is 16 residues. CDR1 and CDR2 (germline): WNHNN, SYGVQD (reference sequence). CDR3 amino acids: CASSESASGGQETQYF.